These 15 T cell receptor beta chains were all obtained from the same sample, sequenced in a study of blood T cell repertoires in COVID-19. Here immunoSEQ multiplex PCR was the method, and the copy in TCRdb shows in-frame clones only, minus some. Of around 300,000 clones in the sample, roughly 87% were seen once. Sequencing was carried out using peripheral blood. The receptors originated from a man aged 45-65 years with active or convalescent COVID-19.

This clone was observed a handful of times. The chain is built from TRBV19 and TRBJ1-3, with D uncertain. This CDR3 contains 15 residues. The germline CDR1 and CDR2 sequences are LNHDA and SQIVND (reference sequence). V gave up 3 bases and J gave up 2 bases, with 11 bases separating them. CDR3 in DNA: TGTGCCAGTAGTATCGGATTGGGAGCTGGAAACACCATATATTTT. Translated, it gives CASSIGLGAGNTIYF.

This chain uses TRBV28 with TRBJ1-2, with 10 bases that match TRBD1. CDR3 length: 15 residues. Germline values: CDR1 MDHEN, CDR2 SYDVKM. The J segment lost 7 bases and the V segment lost 5 bases, leaving 10 bases of the junction unmatched. The CDR3 DNA follows: TGTGCCAGCAGTAAATCGGGACAGGGGTTGGTTGGCTACACCTTC. It is translated as CASSKSGQGLVGYTF.

The chain combines TRBV9 with TRBJ2-5, with 9 bases lining up with TRBD1. Germline V gives CDR1 SGDLS, CDR2 YYNGEE. The CDR3 runs 15 residues. Trimming took 1 base from V and 5 from J; bases not matched to a gene: 6. CDR3 loop: CASSVTGGNEETQYF. The CDR3 region has the DNA TGTGCCAGCAGCGTAACAGGGGGCAACGAGGAGACCCAGTACTTC.

V usage is TRBV2 and J usage is TRBJ2-2; D gene unclear. The V end was cut by 1 base, the J end by 8 bases, with 5 bases between. Germline V gives CDR1 SNHLY, CDR2 FYNNEI. The CDR3 spans 12 residues. CDR3 in amino acids: CASSEGAGELFF. CDR3 sequence (DNA): TGTGCCAGCAGTGAAGGTGCGGGGGAGCTGTTTTTT.

The chain joins TRBV28 to TRBJ2-3; TRBD1 is a possible D gene (6 bases). The CDR3 extends over 14 amino acids. V dropped 6 bases and J dropped 1 base, with 11 bases sitting between them. Germline lookup yields CDR1 MDHEN and CDR2 SYDVKM. The CDR3 here is CASSGSGGTDTQYF. The CDR3 DNA reads TGTGCCAGCAGCGGATCAGGGGGCACAGATACGCAGTATTTT.

The V call is TRBV7-2, the J call TRBJ1-2; D remains ambiguous. Germline V CDR1 and CDR2: SGHTA, FQGNSA. Trimming left V 5 bases short and J 6 bases short, with 22 bases between. The length of the CDR3 is 16 residues. The CDR3, as DNA: TGTGCCAGCAGCCCCGGGGTCTCCGGGCTCCGAGATGGCTACACCTTC. It translates to CASSPGVSGLRDGYTF.

The chain employs TRBV12-3 or TRBV12-4 and TRBJ2-2; possibly TRBD1 for D (6 bases). The CDR3 has 12 amino acids. Deletions cut 6 bases from V and 7 bases from J, with 9 bases between. The CDR3 DNA reads TGTGCCAGCAGCAGGGGAGTCGGGGAGCTGTTTTTT. Protein sequence: CASSRGVGELFF.

The chain couples TRBV14 to TRBJ1-2, with D perhaps matching TRBD1 (5 bases). This CDR3 is 13 amino acids long. The V end was cut by 3 bases, the J end by 8 bases, with 13 bases between. Germline V gene data show CDR1 as SGHDN and CDR2 as FVKESK. The CDR3 bases are TGTGCCAGCAGCCACACAGGCGCGGGGGGCTACACCTTC. Its protein is CASSHTGAGGYTF.

The chain recombines TRBV29-1 with TRBJ1-5; 7 bases fit TRBD1. The CDR3 is 13 amino acids. In germline, CDR1 is SQVTM, CDR2 ANQGSEA. Trimming removed 7 bases from V and 1 base from J; junction bases left unmatched: 4. The CDR3 here is CSASQGSNQPQHF. The DNA of the CDR3 is TGCAGCGCCTCACAGGGGAGCAATCAGCCCCAGCATTTT.

The rearrangement joins TRBV10-2 to TRBJ2-5, with 10 bases matching TRBD2. Per germline, CDR1 WSHSY and CDR2 SAAADI. The CDR3 runs 14 residues. Trimming took 7 bases from V and 2 from J; bases not matched to a gene: 4. The chain's CDR3 is CASKEAGGQETQYF. The CDR3 DNA reads as TGCGCCAGCAAAGAAGCGGGGGGGCAAGAGACCCAGTACTTC.

V and J are TRBV30 and TRBJ2-5, with a tentative D call TRBD2 (6 bases). This CDR3 region has 13 residues. Germline V gene data show CDR1 as GTSNPN and CDR2 as SVGIG (reference sequence). V gave up 5 bases and J gave up 5 bases, with 15 bases separating them. The CDR3 is CAWSLSLAETQYF. The CDR3 DNA is TGTGCCTGGTCGCTGAGTCTAGCGGAGACCCAGTACTTC.

The chain couples TRBV7-2 to TRBJ2-7; 12 bases align to TRBD2. The CDR3 loop spans 15 amino acids. V shed 5 bases and J 2 bases; nucleotides not matched to a gene: 4. The germline V gene encodes CDR1 SGHTA and CDR2 FQGNSA. Written as DNA, the CDR3 is TGTGCCAGCAGCCTCCTAGCGGGGGGGACCTACGAGCAGTACTTC. Its protein is CASSLLAGGTYEQYF.

The J gene is TRBJ2-7, the V gene TRBV28; 10 bases are shared with TRBD2. This CDR3 contains 15 residues. The V and J ends lost 6 bases and 6 bases, in that order; junction bases with no gene match: 11. Germline-derived CDR1 and CDR2 are MDHEN and SYDVKM. As DNA, the CDR3 is TGTGCCAGCAGGTCAACTAGCGGGATAGGGGGCGAGCAGTACTTC. Its protein is CASRSTSGIGGEQYF.

The chain uses TRBV5-6 and TRBJ2-1, with 9 bases that match TRBD2. Germline V gene lookup returns CDR1 SGHDT and CDR2 YYEEEE. This CDR3 contains 15 residues. V dropped 2 bases and J dropped 4; count of bases not matched to a gene: 4. The DNA of the CDR3 is TGTGCCAGCAGCTTCGGTCTAGCGGGGTACAATGAGCAGTTCTTC. Residues: CASSFGLAGYNEQFF. Complete variable domain (other parts from reference TRBV5-6 and TRBJ2-1): DAGVTQSPTHLIKTRGQQVTLRCSPKSGHDTVSWYQQALGQGPQFIFQYYEEEERQRGNFPDRFSGHQFPNYSSELNVNALLLGDSALYLCASSFGLAGYNEQFFGPGTRLTVL.

The chain couples TRBV6-5 to TRBJ1-1, with D tentatively TRBD1 (5 bases). Germline CDR1 MNHEY, CDR2 SVGAGI. The CDR3 totals 14 residues. Trimming took 0 bases from V and 0 from J, leaving 5 bases between them. The CDR3: CASSYSTVNTEAFF. The CDR3 DNA is TGTGCCAGCAGTTACTCGACAGTGAACACTGAAGCTTTCTTT.